The 20 T cell receptor beta chains reported below all come from one sample, sequenced in a study of blood T cell repertoires in COVID-19 (dated by TCRdb to 2020 to 2022). The protocol used for the library was the immunoSEQ multiplex PCR assay. The source is immuneACCESS, and TCRdb retained only in-frame sequences with V and J called. Part of the clones is not carried over; for the studies checked, unresolved V genes explain less than half of this, and the remainder is unexplained. The table for this sample lists about 150,000 clones; over 80% of them were counted only once. More than 5% of the sample belongs to the ten largest clones. Sequenced material: PBMCs or T cells enriched from blood (not recorded which). All receptors derive from a woman in her thirties or forties who had recovered from COVID-19.

This clone was counted once. The chain carries TRBV4-1 and TRBJ1-1; weak D call: TRBD1 (6 bases). This CDR3 is built from 12 residues. Germline lookup yields CDR1 MGHRA and CDR2 YSYEKL. Trimming removed 1 base from V and 6 bases from J, with 6 bases in between. CDR3 region: CASSQGTAEAFF. The CDR3 DNA reads TGCGCCAGCAGCCAAGGGACAGCTGAAGCTTTCTTT.

This clone came up once. The gene calls are TRBV3-1 (or the pseudogene TRBV3-2) and TRBJ2-7; D is uncertain. Germline CDR1 is LGHDT and CDR2 is YNNKEL (reference sequence). Trimming took off 2 bases at V and 8 bases at J, with 10 bases between the two ends. This CDR3 is 12 amino acids long. The CDR3 DNA sequence: TGTGCCAGCAGCCAACTGAAGACACAGCAGTACTTC. Encoded protein: CASSQLKTQQYF.

The genes are TRBV27 and TRBJ1-1; D gene unclear. CDR1 MNHEY and CDR2 SMNVEV come from the germline V gene (reference sequence). This CDR3 spans 16 amino acids. Trimming removed 3 bases at V and 2 bases at J, with 16 bases between. CDR3 residues: CASSFIPRGKNTEAFF. The CDR3 DNA is TGTGCCAGCAGTTTCATCCCACGCGGTAAAAACACTGAAGCTTTCTTT.

This chain joins TRBV30 and TRBJ1-3; D might be TRBD1 (5 bases). Trimming removed 1 base at V and 1 base at J, with 8 bases between. This CDR3 is 14 amino acids long. CDR1 is GTSNPN and CDR2 is SVGIG in the germline V gene (reference sequence). CDR3 bases: TGTGCCTGGAGTGCAGGGTTATCTGGAAACACCATATATTTT. This sequence encodes CAWSAGLSGNTIYF.

This rearrangement joins TRBV2 to TRBJ2-1; TRBD2 agrees at 9 bases. CDR3 length: 15 amino acids. Germline V lookup: CDR1 SNHLY, CDR2 FYNNEI. Germline trimming cut 2 bases from V and 7 bases from J; bases unmatched to any gene: 6. The chain's CDR3 is CASSETGLAGNEQFF. Written as DNA, the CDR3 is TGTGCCAGCAGTGAAACTGGTCTAGCGGGAAATGAGCAGTTCTTC.

The J gene is TRBJ1-1, the V gene TRBV5-1; D is possibly TRBD1 (5 bases). V lost 0 bases and J lost 6, with 12 bases in between. Germline-derived CDR1 and CDR2 are SGHRS and YFSETQ. The CDR3 consists of 14 residues. The CDR3 sequence: CASSLARGTAEAFF. CDR3 in DNA: TGCGCCAGCAGCTTGGCAAGGGGTACCGCTGAAGCTTTCTTT.

The J gene is TRBJ2-1, the V gene TRBV13; 15 nucleotides match TRBD2. Germline V gene data show CDR1 as PRHDT and CDR2 as FYEKMQ (reference sequence). With V trimmed by 3 bases and J by 8 bases, 14 bases remained unmatched. This CDR3 region has 19 residues. CDR3 sequence reads: CASSLGNGRTSGRGDEQFF. In DNA form, the CDR3 reads TGTGCCAGCAGCTTGGGGAACGGCCGGACTAGCGGGAGGGGTGATGAGCAGTTCTTC.

V is TRBV19 and J is TRBJ1-1, with D maybe TRBD1 (5 bases). V lost 7 bases, J lost 4 bases, and 13 bases lay in between. The CDR3 runs to 13 residues. Germline CDR1 LNHDA, CDR2 SQIVND (reference sequence). The CDR3 is CASTQGSFTEAFF. DNA for the CDR3: TGTGCCAGTACCCAGGGAAGTTTCACTGAAGCTTTCTTT.

This clone showed up just a few times. The gene calls are TRBV6-6 and TRBJ1-2; D is perhaps TRBD1 (6 bases). CDR1 and CDR2 from the germline V gene are MNHNY and SVGAGI (reference sequence). V dropped 2 bases and J dropped 7 bases, with 11 bases sitting between them. The CDR3 contains 13 residues. CDR3 loop: CASSYLNRVGYTF. CDR3 coding DNA: TGTGCCAGCAGTTACCTCAACAGGGTTGGCTACACCTTC.

The V call is TRBV14, the J call TRBJ2-5, with TRBD2 matching over 7 bases. In germline, CDR1 is SGHDN, CDR2 FVKESK. Unmatched junction bases numbered 11, after V lost 1 base and J lost 0 bases. This CDR3 has 18 amino acids. The CDR3 DNA sequence: TGTGCCAGCAGCCAAGGGTCACGGCGGGGGATCTACCAAGAGACCCAGTACTTC. Protein product: CASSQGSRRGIYQETQYF.

The V gene is TRBV30, the J gene TRBJ2-1, with 9 bases matching TRBD2. The CDR3 loop spans 14 amino acids. CDR1 and CDR2 (germline): GTSNPN, SVGIG (reference sequence). The trim removed 5 bases at V and 4 bases at J, leaving 6 bases unmatched. The CDR3 sequence is CAWVSGGSYNEQFF. CDR3 bases: TGTGCCTGGGTCAGCGGGGGGTCATACAATGAGCAGTTCTTC.

J is TRBJ1-1 and V is TRBV3-1 (or the pseudogene TRBV3-2); D is possibly TRBD1 (5 bases). There are 17 residues in the CDR3. The V end lost 5 bases, the J end lost 3 bases, and 22 bases lay between the germline ends. Germline V gene data show CDR1 as LGHDT and CDR2 as YNNKEL (reference sequence). The CDR3 region has the DNA TGTGCCAGCAGCTCTCGGGGAGGGGTTGGGGAGGACACTGAAGCTTTCTTT. This encodes CASSSRGGVGEDTEAFF.

This clone occurred once. The rearrangement uses TRBV29-1 and TRBJ2-1; D is perhaps TRBD2 (7 bases). The CDR3 totals 13 residues. The germline V gene has CDR1 SQVTM and CDR2 ANQGSEA. The chain's CDR3 is CSGRGGAYNEQFF. Here the CDR3 DNA reads TGCAGTGGGAGGGGGGGCGCCTACAATGAGCAGTTCTTC.

V gene TRBV27 combines with J gene TRBJ1-1; weak D call: TRBD1 (6 bases). This CDR3 has 14 amino acids. CDR1 and CDR2 from the germline V gene are MNHEY and SMNVEV (reference sequence). Trimming took off 2 bases at V and 4 bases at J, with 11 bases between the two ends. The CDR3 region has the DNA TGTGCCAGCAGTTTACAGGGGCGTGGCACTGAAGCTTTCTTT. This codes for CASSLQGRGTEAFF.

J is TRBJ2-7 and V is TRBV20-1, with 10 nucleotides matching TRBD2. Germline V gene data show CDR1 as DFQATT and CDR2 as SNEGSKA (reference sequence). The ends lost 3 bases at V and 8 bases at J; junction bases unmatched: 10. The CDR3 loop spans 14 amino acids. CDR3 in amino acids: CSASWASGSPKQYF. The CDR3 DNA reads TGCAGTGCTAGTTGGGCTAGCGGGAGCCCCAAGCAGTACTTC.

This clone was picked up one time. The chain carries TRBV4-2 and TRBJ1-5; a weak D match, TRBD1 (5 bases). V lost 3 bases and J lost 11, with 14 bases in between. This CDR3 contains 13 residues. Looked up from germline, CDR1 is LGHNA and CDR2 is YNFKEQ. The CDR3, as DNA: TGTGCCAGCAGCCAGGGTGAGGCGGGGGCCCAGCATTTT. Translation gives CASSQGEAGAQHF.

The chain has TRBV24-1 and TRBJ2-1, with 13 nucleotides matching TRBD2. The germline V gene encodes CDR1 KGHDR and CDR2 SFDVKD. The CDR3 has 14 amino acids. The V and J ends lost 5 bases and 12 bases, in that order; junction bases with no gene match: 6. The CDR3 loop is CATSVTSGRAGQFF. CDR3 coding DNA: TGTGCCACCAGTGTTACTAGCGGGAGGGCAGGGCAGTTCTTC.

This clone has a count of ten or more. The V call is TRBV5-1, the J call TRBJ1-1; D unclear. This CDR3 contains 13 residues. Germline loops: CDR1 SGHRS, CDR2 YFSETQ. Trimming shortened V by 9 bases and J by 6 bases, and 18 bases separated the two germline ends. The CDR3 protein is CATRMRADSEAFF. The CDR3 bases are TGCGCCACGAGAATGCGGGCGGACTCTGAAGCTTTCTTT. The full variable domain, its missing parts supplied by reference TRBV5-1 and TRBJ1-1, is KAGVTQTPRYLIKTRGQQVTLSCSPISGHRSVSWYQQTPGQGLQFLFEYFSETQRNKGNFPGRFSGRQFSNSRSEMNVSTLELGDSALYLCATRMRADSEAFFGQGTRLTVV.

This chain joins TRBV10-3 and TRBJ2-7, with 10 bases matching TRBD1. Germline CDR1 and CDR2: ENHRY and SYGVKD. V trimming: 2 bases; J trimming: 3 bases; junction bases outside the gene matches: 4. This CDR3 spans 15 amino acids. CDR3 sequence (DNA): TGTGCCATCAGTGAGCCCGGACAGGGGGACTACGAGCAGTACTTC. Its protein product is CAISEPGQGDYEQYF.

The chain carries TRBV11-1 and TRBJ2-5; the match to TRBD2 covers 13 bases. Germline CDR1 is SGHAT and CDR2 is FQDESV (reference sequence). V lost 4 bases to trimming and J lost 5 bases; unmatched junction nucleotides: 4. The CDR3 totals 15 residues. The CDR3 protein is CASSSGTSGEETQYF. CDR3 nucleotide sequence: TGTGCCAGCAGCTCCGGGACTAGCGGGGAGGAGACCCAGTACTTC. Full variable domain (rest looked up from reference TRBV11-1 and TRBJ2-5): EAEVAQSPRYKITEKSQAVAFWCDPISGHATLYWYRQILGQGPELLVQFQDESVVDDSQLPKDRFSAERLKGVDSTLKIQPAELGDSAMYLCASSSGTSGEETQYFGPGTRLLVL.